Below, 12 T cell receptor beta chains from the same sample are listed, as sequenced in a study of cytomegalovirus exposure and HLA in healthy donors. It was with 60 Vbeta and 13 Jbeta primers that the PCR ran. TCRdb keeps only in-frame clones here, not all; method: immunoSEQ multiplex PCR. Of around 130,000 clones listed, 70% to 90% are singletons. The sample taken for sequencing was PBMCs. The receptors were sampled from a boy between 10 and 17 years old in good health and CMV-seronegative.

The chain uses TRBV5-1 and TRBJ1-1; TRBD1 matches at 10 bases. V lost 2 bases, J lost 1 base, and 8 bases stayed unmatched. The V gene's germline CDR1 is SGHRS and CDR2 YFSETQ. The CDR3 runs to 17 residues. The chain's CDR3 is CASSFDVTGGSNTEAFF. For the CDR3, the DNA is TGCGCCAGCAGCTTCGATGTGACAGGGGGCTCGAACACTGAAGCTTTCTTT.

This chain connects TRBV19 to TRBJ2-1, with a weak D call TRBD1 (7 bases). The CDR3 covers 16 residues. The germline V gene has CDR1 LNHDA and CDR2 SQIVND (reference sequence). Trimming left V 11 bases short and J 7 bases short, with 27 bases between. For the CDR3, the DNA is TGTGCCCAAAGAGGGGGCCGGGACTCCCACGAAAATGAGCAGTTCTTC. Translated: CAQRGGRDSHENEQFF.

The chain has TRBV10-3 and TRBJ1-6; TRBD1 matches at 8 bases. CDR1 ENHRY and CDR2 SYGVKD come from the germline V gene. This CDR3 is built from 14 residues. Trimming cost V 6 bases and J 5 bases; bases outside gene matches: 3. CDR3 region: CAIRVTGDNSPLHF. The CDR3 nucleotides are TGTGCCATCAGGGTGACAGGGGATAATTCACCCCTCCACTTT.

The rearrangement joins TRBV6-6 to TRBJ2-2, with TRBD1 matching over 11 bases. After removal of 7 bases from V and 4 bases from J, the junction contained 5 bases not matched to a gene. Germline values: CDR1 MNHNY, CDR2 SVGAGI (reference sequence). This CDR3 is 15 amino acids long. The CDR3 spells CASNEGTGGTGELFF. The CDR3 nucleotides read TGTGCCAGCAACGAAGGGACAGGGGGCACCGGGGAGCTGTTTTTT.

The V call is TRBV19, the J call TRBJ1-5; no clear D gene. CDR3 length: 16 residues. Germline V gene sequence: CDR1 LNHDA, CDR2 SQIVND (reference sequence). V dropped 1 base and J dropped 6 bases, with 16 bases sitting between them. The CDR3 protein is CASSIGEGRRGQPQHF. The CDR3 DNA follows: TGTGCCAGTAGTATAGGGGAGGGCCGACGCGGTCAGCCCCAGCATTTT. Together with reference TRBV19 and TRBJ1-5, the CDR3 gives the full variable domain: DGGITQSPKYLFRKEGQNVTLSCEQNLNHDAMYWYRQDPGQGLRLIYYSQIVNDFQKGDIAEGYSVSREKKESFPLTVTSAQKNPTAFYLCASSIGEGRRGQPQHFGDGTRLSIL.

The V gene is TRBV7-8, the J gene TRBJ2-1; TRBD2 might be the D (5 bases). The CDR3 runs to 14 residues. V was trimmed by 5 bases and J by 8 bases, leaving 16 bases between them. Germline CDR1 and CDR2: SGHVS and FQNEAQ. CDR3 nucleotide sequence: TGTGCCAGCAGCCCCGGTGCGGGTTTTGATGAGCAGTTCTTC. Amino acids: CASSPGAGFDEQFF.

V gene TRBV5-6 combines with J gene TRBJ1-3; unclear D gene. The CDR3 is made up of 15 amino acids. Per the germline V gene, CDR1 is SGHDT and CDR2 is YYEEEE. Trimming took off 2 bases at V and 2 bases at J, with 11 bases between the two ends. The CDR3 region is CASSLSRNPGNTIYF. Here the CDR3 DNA reads TGTGCCAGCAGCTTATCCAGAAACCCTGGAAACACCATATATTTT.

The genes are TRBV7-2 and TRBJ2-5, with 8 positions matching TRBD2. With 5 bases clipped from V and 5 bases from J, the junction kept 7 bases outside the gene matches. CDR3 length equals 14 residues. The germline V gene encodes CDR1 SGHTA and CDR2 FQGNSA. The CDR3 DNA follows: TGTGCCAGCAGCGTAAGCGGGAGTGGGGAGACCCAGTACTTC. Translating gives CASSVSGSGETQYF.

The chain recombines TRBV5-1 with TRBJ2-3; maybe TRBD2 (7 bases). V shed 5 bases and J shed 2 bases, with 15 bases lying between them. Germline CDR1 reads SGHRS; CDR2 reads YFSETQ. The CDR3 covers 15 residues. The DNA for the CDR3 is TGCGCCAGCAGGGGGGGGCGCCGGGACACAGATACGCAGTATTTT. The encoded protein is CASRGGRRDTDTQYF.

V and J are TRBV10-3 and TRBJ1-2; TRBD1 agrees at 7 bases. The CDR3 has 12 residues. The V gene end was trimmed by 6 bases and the J gene end by 8 bases; junction bases not matched to a gene: 6. The germline V gene encodes CDR1 ENHRY and CDR2 SYGVKD. The CDR3 protein is CAISGQERGYTF. In DNA form, the CDR3 reads TGTGCCATCAGCGGACAGGAGCGCGGCTACACCTTC.

This sequence joins TRBV15 and TRBJ1-2; D remains ambiguous. Germline V gene sequence: CDR1 LNHNV, CDR2 YYDKDF (reference sequence). The CDR3 contains 16 residues. V lost 0 bases, J lost 6 bases, and 17 bases lay in between. CDR3 coding DNA: TGTGCCACCAGCAGAGAGTCTGGGCAGCTTCTTAATGGCTACACCTTC. Its translation: CATSRESGQLLNGYTF.

This chain joins TRBV14 and TRBJ2-1, with TRBD1 identical over 7 bases. In germline, CDR1 is SGHDN, CDR2 FVKESK. The ends lost 6 bases at V and 4 bases at J; junction bases unmatched: 12. The CDR3 contains 16 residues. CDR3 DNA sequence: TGTGCCAGCAGTCGGCGAACGGGACAGAATTACAATGAGCAGTTCTTC. Translating it yields CASSRRTGQNYNEQFF.